A single sample gave rise to the 12 T cell receptor beta chains below, sequenced in a study of regulatory T cells in long-lasting Graves disease (dated by TCRdb to the early 2020s). What the time point label conveys for this sample: newly diagnosed GD, antithyroid drugs for less than 3 months. For both TCR sequencing and RNA sequencing, RNA was extracted from PBMCs in TRIzol. Receptor amplification or capture employed multiplex PCR. Sequenced on an Illumina HiSeq 4000. iRepertoire HTBI primers and Arm-PCR amplification of CDR3 regions were used to construct TCR beta libraries. The public reads were reprocessed in TCRdb via fastp at Q25 and MiXCR, keeping in-frame beta chains. Entries are consolidated by CDR3 protein sequence, retaining the most common genes and DNA. This sample is represented by under 800,000 distinct CDR3 sequences; about 16% of them were singletons. Of the sample, under 20% falls within the top ten clones.

These data were likewise used in another study, on T cells in Graves' hyperthyroidism and ophthalmopathy.

Here the sequenced sample was peripheral blood mononuclear cells (PBMCs), taken at new diagnosis, from a patient treated with antithyroid drugs. The receptor set was obtained from a woman younger than 45 with Graves disease. Donor details come from another sample of the same person, matched by shared clones.

The CDR3 DNA sequence: TGTGCCAGCAGCCGGACTAGCCCCGAGCAGTACTTC. The encoded protein is CASSRTSPEQYF. This chain joins TRBV7-2 and TRBJ2-7; the match to TRBD2 covers 8 bases. CDR3 length: 12 residues. Germline trimming cut 5 bases from V and 6 bases from J; bases unmatched to any gene: 3. Germline assignment: CDR1 SGHTA and CDR2 FQGNSA.

The V call is TRBV7-6, the J call TRBJ2-7; possibly TRBD1 or TRBD2 for D (5 bases each). Germline CDR1 and CDR2: SGHVS and FNYEAQ. CDR3 size: 13 residues. V was cut by 5 bases and J by 3 bases, with 11 bases left in between. CDR3: CASSPGPGYEQYF. The CDR3 DNA reads as TGTGCCAGCAGCCCGGGACCGGGCTACGAGCAGTACTTC.

This clonotype was counted ten times or more. The V and J genes are TRBV28 and TRBJ2-1, with D unresolved. Germline V gene sequence: CDR1 MDHEN, CDR2 SYDVKM. Trimming pared 5 bases from V and 6 bases from J, leaving 17 bases between. The CDR3 extends over 15 amino acids. The CDR3 region has the DNA TGTGCCAGCAGTGCCGAACTACCGGCCGGCAATGAGCAGTTCTTC. Its protein is CASSAELPAGNEQFF.

The J gene is TRBJ2-1, the V gene TRBV5-1; possible D gene TRBD2, 5 bases. V lost 1 base to trimming and J lost 1 base, with 12 bases between them. Germline V gene data show CDR1 as SGHRS and CDR2 as YFSETQ. The CDR3 totals 16 residues. The CDR3 region is CASSLSSDSSYNEQFF. CDR3 nucleotides: TGCGCCAGCAGCTTGTCATCGGACTCTTCCTACAATGAGCAGTTCTTC.

The chain recombines TRBV3-1 with TRBJ2-3, with D possibly matching TRBD1 (6 bases). Germline V gene lookup returns CDR1 LGHDT and CDR2 YNNKEL (reference sequence). The V gene lost 4 bases and the J gene lost 5 bases, with 16 bases spanning the gap. This CDR3 comprises 15 residues. CDR3 DNA: TGTGCCAGCAGCCCCGAGACAGCGACAGGAGATACGCAGTATTTT. Amino acid sequence: CASSPETATGDTQYF.

This clonotype has a handful of counts. This sequence joins TRBV9 and TRBJ2-5; D remains ambiguous. The CDR3 consists of 15 residues. CDR1 and CDR2 (germline): SGDLS, YYNGEE. Trimming removed 3 bases at V and 5 bases at J, with 17 bases between. CDR3 region: CASSASAGDLETQYF. CDR3 sequence (DNA): TGTGCCAGCAGCGCCTCGGCTGGTGACTTGGAGACCCAGTACTTC.

This clonotype came up many times. This chain joins TRBV30 and TRBJ2-1; 13 nucleotides line up with TRBD2. From germline, CDR1 is GTSNPN and CDR2 SVGIG (reference sequence). V shed 2 bases and J 8 bases; nucleotides not matched to a gene: 15. The CDR3 sequence is 18 residues long. The CDR3 is CAWSRGRFRLAGGYEQFF. The CDR3 nucleotides are TGTGCCTGGAGTCGGGGGCGGTTTCGACTAGCGGGAGGATATGAGCAGTTCTTC.

This clonotype was observed many times. The germline gene is not matched at one end of the junction; a read error may be the cause. The J gene is TRBJ2-1, the V gene TRBV5-1; D gene ambiguous. Germline lookup yields CDR1 SGHRS and CDR2 YFSETQ. There are 13 residues in the CDR3. CDR3 region: CASSWTRYNEQFF. In DNA form, the CDR3 reads TGTGCCAGCAGCTGGACGAGGTACAATGAGCAGTTCTTC.

This clonotype was counted a few times. The chain uses TRBV6-2 or TRBV6-3 and TRBJ2-5, with 10 bases identical to TRBD2. Germline CDR1 reads MNHEY; CDR2 reads SVGEGT. CDR3 length: 16 residues. The trim removed 6 bases at V and 5 bases at J, leaving 12 bases unmatched. The CDR3 loop reads CASRPEPSGRGETQYF. For the CDR3, the DNA is TGTGCCAGCAGACCCGAACCTAGCGGGAGAGGGGAGACCCAGTACTTC.

Note on this clonotype: Being one base from a much bigger clone, this may be a read error. This chain joins TRBV11-2 and TRBJ2-1; D may be TRBD1 (6 bases). This CDR3 contains 15 residues. Germline V gene sequence: CDR1 SGHAT, CDR2 FQNNGV. Trimming stripped 1 base from V and 10 bases from J, with 17 bases between. CDR3 nucleotides: TGTGCCAGCAGCTTAGGACAGGTAGAGAATGAGGAGCAGTTCTTC. This encodes CASSLGQVENEEQFF.

Turning to this clonotype: No conserved phenylalanine or tryptophan is present at the end of the CDR3, so a read error is the likely explanation. The chain uses TRBV27 and TRBJ1-2; 8 bases fit TRBD1. V lost 7 bases and J lost 7; bases outside the gene matches: 20. The CDR3 is made up of 17 amino acids. The germline CDR1 and CDR2 sequences are MNHEY and SMNVEV (reference sequence). In nucleotides, the CDR3 is TGTGCCAGCAAAGACCGAGACAGGGGCTCGATAGGAGGTGGCTACACCCTC. Translated, it gives CASKDRDRGSIGGGYTL.

As DNA, the CDR3 is TGTGCCAGCAGCTATCTACAGGGGGCTCTGTTTTTT. Residues: CASSYLQGALFF. The chain couples TRBV3-1 to TRBJ2-2; 9 nucleotides match TRBD1. Trimming cost V 5 bases and J 14 bases; bases outside gene matches: 6. The germline gives CDR1 LGHDT, CDR2 YNNKEL (reference sequence). There are 12 residues in the CDR3.